This TCR beta chain was captured by sequencing in a study of sequential checkpoint blockade in melanoma. The wider study: Patients were randomized 1:1 to nivolumab-then-ipilimumab or ipilimumab-then-nivolumab first-line.

Assay: immunoSEQ multiplex PCR; the TCRdb copy retains only in-frame clones and omits some. The data show about 17,000 clones, 72% seen once. Described treatment: randomized to nivolumab then ipilimumab (arm A) or the reverse (arm B). Patients had received no earlier DNA-damaging chemotherapy. From thawed PBMCs, live CD3+CD8+ cells negative for CD19 and CD56 were sorted. Germline assignment: CDR1 SGDLS and CDR2 YYNGEE. V was cut by 3 bases and J by 2 bases, with 12 bases left in between. The CDR3 length is 15 residues. The TCR comes from a human donor with melanoma. Sequences were derived from CD8+ T cells sorted from blood (inferred from file names), sampled from a patient given nivolumab and ipilimumab in sequence. The chain has TRBV9 and TRBJ1-3, with D possibly TRBD1 on 5 matching bases. The chain's CDR3 is CASSERGGAGNTIYF. The CDR3 bases are TGTGCCAGCAGCGAGCGGGGGGGAGCTGGAAACACCATATATTTT.